These T cell receptor beta chains were read from a single sample in a study of T cells in Graves' hyperthyroidism and ophthalmopathy. TCRdb itself ran the multiplex PCR reads through MiXCR, one entry per CDR3 protein. The sample has hundreds of thousands of distinct CDR3 sequences; less than 15% are singletons. Sequenced material: blood. The receptor set was obtained from a woman in her thirties or forties with Graves' hyperthyroidism. Both conserved end residues are part of each CDR3. A D gene is named only where the DNA matches it firmly. A clone size is listed for some rows: how often the clone was seen (once, few, many), or a class if it is expanded.

clone_size,j_call,v_call,d_call,cdr3_nt,cdr3_aa
few,TRBJ2-1,TRBV18,TRBD2,TGTGCCAGCTCACCGAGTATGTCTAGCGGGAACAATGAGCAGTTCTTC,CASSPSMSSGNNEQFF
many,TRBJ2-6,TRBV6-1,TRBD2,TGTGCCAGCAGTGGGCCCCCGGGACTAGCGAACAGCTCTGGGGCCAACGTCCTGACTTTC,CASSGPPGLANSSGANVLTF
few,TRBJ1-2,TRBV27,-,TGTGCCAGCAGTTTTAATAGTAAAAGTGGTGGCTACACCTTC,CASSFNSKSGGYTF
many,TRBJ2-7,TRBV6-1,TRBD1,TGTGCCAGCAGTGCGGGACAGGCAGCCGTTGTGCAGTACTTC,CASSAGQAAVVQYF
-,TRBJ1-2,TRBV3-1,-,TGTGCCAGCAGCCAAATTCCAGGGGTCCAGGGCTACACCTTC,CASSQIPGVQGYTF
once,TRBJ2-7,TRBV7-9,-,TGTGCCAGCAGCTTAGTTCGGGGTTCGGAAGAGCAGTACTTC,CASSLVRGSEEQYF
many,TRBJ2-1,TRBV5-1,TRBD2,TGCGCCAGCAGCGGATCTAGCGGAGGACCCTACAATGAGCAGTTCTTC,CASSGSSGGPYNEQFF
few,TRBJ1-1,TRBV20-1,-,TGCAGTGCTAGTACCTTCCGGAACACTGAAGCTTTCTTT,CSASTFRNTEAFF
few,TRBJ2-1,TRBV5-4,-,TGTGCCAGCAGCCGATCGTTAGCGGACCCCTACAATGAGCAGTTCTTC,CASSRSLADPYNEQFF
many,TRBJ2-5,TRBV18,TRBD2,TGTGCCAGCTCACCGGCACTGAGCGGGAGGGAAGAGACCCAGTACTTC,CASSPALSGREETQYF
few,TRBJ1-6,TRBV18,-,TGTGCCAGCTCACCGGAACGGAAAAAATATAATTCACCCCTCCACTTT,CASSPERKKYNSPLHF
many,TRBJ2-7,TRBV2,TRBD2,TGTGCCAGCAGGGGCCGGGACTACCCCCTTACCTACGAGCAGTACTTC,CASRGRDYPLTYEQYF
-,TRBJ1-1,TRBV2,TRBD1,TGTGCCAGCAGTGATAATTTGGGGACAGGGGGCGAAAGGGCTTTCTTT,CASSDNLGTGGERAFF
many,TRBJ1-2,TRBV20-1,TRBD1,TGCAGTGCTAGGACAGGGCGGAACTATGGCTACACCTTC,CSARTGRNYGYTF
-,TRBJ1-2,TRBV29-1,-,TGCAGCGTTGAATGGGTACAGCATAACTATGGCTACACCTTC,CSVEWVQHNYGYTF
many,TRBJ2-7,TRBV7-9,-,TGTGCCAGCAGCCTTGTGGGGGACTCCTACGAGCAGTACTTC,CASSLVGDSYEQYF
many,TRBJ2-3,TRBV2,TRBD2,TGTGCCAGCAGCGCCGGACTAAGGTCTAGCGGGATATCAGATACGCAGTATTTT,CASSAGLRSSGISDTQYF
many,TRBJ1-6,TRBV27,-,TGTGCCAGCAGTCCGTCGAGGGCCTATAATTCACCCCTCCACTTT,CASSPSRAYNSPLHF
-,TRBJ2-3,TRBV4-1,-,TGCGCCAGCAGCCAAGATAAGATGAGGGTCTCGTTCACAGATACGCAGTATTTT,CASSQDKMRVSFTDTQYF
many,TRBJ1-1,TRBV3-1,TRBD1,TGTGCCAGCAGCCAGGGGACAGACGGGTGGTATGCTTTCTTT,CASSQGTDGWYAFF
once,TRBJ2-7,TRBV20-1,-,TGCAGTGCTAGAGATCCCAGGGGAATGAGCGAGCAGTACTTC,CSARDPRGMSEQYF
many,TRBJ1-3,TRBV28,-,TGTGCCAGCAGTTTAGATCGGTCCACGGATTATGGAAACACCATATATTTT,CASSLDRSTDYGNTIYF
many,TRBJ1-1,TRBV7-3,TRBD1,TGTGCCAGCAGCCCAAAGGGACAGGCGAACACTGAAGCTTTCTTT,CASSPKGQANTEAFF
-,TRBJ2-5,TRBV11-2,TRBD2,TGTGCCAGCAGCTGGGGACGGGGGAGGGAGAGCGTTGGGATTCGGGAGACCCAGTACTTC,CASSWGRGRESVGIRETQYF
few,TRBJ2-3,TRBV20-1,-,TGCAGTGCTAGAATGGGACCCAGTCAGCTTCCGGGAGTGAGCACAGATACGCAGTATTTT,CSARMGPSQLPGVSTDTQYF
few,TRBJ2-1,TRBV9,-,TGTGCCAGCAGCGAGAGGGGGGATCCCTACAATGAGCAGTTCTTC,CASSERGDPYNEQFF
few,TRBJ2-1,TRBV5-1,-,TGCGCCAGCAGCTCCTCACCGGGACTGCCGAGCTCCTACAATGAGCAGTTCTTC,CASSSSPGLPSSYNEQFF
-,TRBJ2-4,TRBV27,TRBD1,TGTGCCACCCTCGACAGGGCTAAGAACATTCAGTACTTC,CATLDRAKNIQYF
many,TRBJ2-3,TRBV2,-,TGTGCCAGCGGGAAAAGGGATACGCAGTATTTT,CASGKRDTQYF
many,TRBJ2-5,TRBV2,TRBD1,TGTGCCGGACAGGGGGGGGGGGAGACCCAGTACTTC,CAGQGGGETQYF
-,TRBJ1-1,TRBV29-1,TRBD1,TGCAGCGCACGGACAGGGGGGGGCACTGAAGCTTTCTTT,CSARTGGGTEAFF
many,TRBJ2-5,TRBV20-1,-,TGCAGTGCTAGCCAGACTACAGAGACCCAGTACTTC,CSASQTTETQYF
many,TRBJ1-1,TRBV18,-,TGTGCCAGCTCACCTCAGGGAGGGCCCACTGAAGCTTTCTTT,CASSPQGGPTEAFF
many,TRBJ2-3,TRBV28,-,TGTGCCAGCAGTTTATTTAGCCCGACAGATACGCAGTATTTT,CASSLFSPTDTQYF
many,TRBJ2-7,TRBV5-5,-,TGTGCCAGCAGCTCGACAGGAAGGCTCGGCTACGAGCAGTACTTC,CASSSTGRLGYEQYF
few,TRBJ2-4,TRBV4-1,-,TGCGCCAGCAGCCGTGACACCTCAGCCAAAAACATTCAGTACTTC,CASSRDTSAKNIQYF
few,TRBJ1-4,TRBV7-9,-,TGTGCCAGCAGCTTAGGGTCGGCAGCAACTAATGAAAAACTGTTTTTT,CASSLGSAATNEKLFF
few,TRBJ2-7,TRBV7-9,TRBD1,TGTGCCAGCAGCTTCTTCGGGACAGGGGACGACGAGCAGTACTTC,CASSFFGTGDDEQYF
once,TRBJ1-3,TRBV10-3,-,TGTGCCATTTGGGACGGTTCTGGAAACACCATATATTTT,CAIWDGSGNTIYF
-,TRBJ2-5,TRBV5-1,-,TGCGCCAGCAGCGCCACTAGGAAAGAGACCCAGTACTTC,CASSATRKETQYF
many,TRBJ1-1,TRBV28,-,TGTGCCAGCAGTTCCCTAATCATGAACACTGAAGCTTTCTTT,CASSSLIMNTEAFF